The clone carrying this T cell receptor beta chain was seen just once. Its target is unknown. This sample was taken from a study of shared clonotypes between healthy human individuals. Study-level findings and limits: Measured sharing among donors was expected to vary with sequencing depth. Sorted-subset sequencing was shown by rarefaction to be incomplete despite large depth.

The naive CD8 population came from CD45RO-negative cells selected for CCR7, without terminally differentiated effector memory CD45RA+ cells. Germline V gene data show CDR1 as KGHSH and CDR2 as LQKENI. The CDR3 loop spans 16 amino acids. Trimming shortened V by 2 bases and J by 5 bases, and 16 bases separated the two germline ends. The assay ran at deep level. Source study methods: Filtering of immunoSEQ junctional sequences could not match full-length read filtering. Sequencing used immunoSEQ multiplex PCR; TCRdb keeps in-frame clones, though not all of them. Clone size and V and J calls were adopted from that table, with D and trimming inferred from the DNA. The sample lists about 2.2 million clones, about 92% occurring once.

Material for sequencing was naive CD8+ T cells from PBMCs. The TCR originated in a man aged 18-30 years in good health. Some clones in this sample may be carry-over from other donors' samples. The V gene is TRBV18, the J gene TRBJ2-1; D perhaps matches TRBD2 (7 bases). CDR3 amino acids: CASSPSRGGRDNEQFF. The DNA of the CDR3 is TGTGCCAGCTCACCATCTCGCGGGGGCAGGGACAATGAGCAGTTCTTC. The full variable domain, with the rest looked up from reference TRBV18 and TRBJ2-1, is NAGVMQNPRHLVRRRGQEARLRCSPMKGHSHVYWYRQLPEEGLKFMVYLQKENIIDESGMPKERFSAEFPKEGPSILRIQQVVRGDSAAYFCASSPSRGGRDNEQFFGPGTRLTVL.